This is a list of T cell receptor beta chains from one sample in a study of PD-1 blockade in classical Hodgkin lymphoma. TCRdb's table, derived via immunoSEQ multiplex PCR, lists solely in-frame clones and lacks some. The repertoire holds 20,000 to 25,000 clones, 90% to 95% seen once, with roughly 5.5% in the top ten. Sequencing was performed on peripheral blood mononuclear cells (PBMCs). These receptors came from a human donor with classical Hodgkin lymphoma. Each CDR3 is given with its conserved first and last residue. The D gene is left open where the match is weak. Clone size is shown for a subset of rows, as once, few, many or a class of expanded clone.

j_gene	abundance	d_gene	len	v_gene	CDR3aa	CDR3nt
TRBJ1-1	.	.	13	TRBV19	CASSSTANTEAFF	TGTGCCAGTAGCTCTACAGCGAACACTGAAGCTTTCTTT
TRBJ2-1	.	.	11	TRBV27	CASSLGVEQFF	TGTGCCAGCAGTTTAGGGGTAGAGCAGTTCTTC
TRBJ1-4	.	TRBD1	13	TRBV29-1	CSVVGQGAGKLFF	TGCAGCGTTGTGGGACAGGGGGCGGGAAAACTGTTTTTT
TRBJ1-1	.	.	13	TRBV27	CASSFHWNTEAFF	TGTGCCAGCAGTTTTCATTGGAACACTGAAGCTTTCTTT
TRBJ1-1	.	.	14	TRBV18	CASSPYNKNTEAFF	TGTGCCAGCTCACCATATAACAAGAACACTGAAGCTTTCTTT
TRBJ1-5	.	.	15	TRBV28	CASSSLTGSNQPQHF	TGTGCCAGCAGTTCCCTGACCGGTAGCAATCAGCCCCAGCATTTT
TRBJ1-4	.	.	15	TRBV9	CASSAGGTYNEKLFF	TGTGCCAGCAGCGCCGGGGGGACCTATAATGAAAAACTGTTTTTT
TRBJ1-5	.	.	16	TRBV19	CASSPGRFYSNQPQHF	TGTGCCAGTAGTCCCGGGCGGTTTTATAGCAATCAGCCCCAGCATTTT
TRBJ2-7	once	.	14	TRBV25-1	CASSDRGSSYEQYF	TGTGCCAGCAGTGACCGCGGCAGCTCCTACGAGCAGTACTTC
TRBJ1-1	.	TRBD1	14	TRBV5-1	CASSLTGGDTEAFF	TGCGCCAGCAGCTTGACAGGGGGCGACACTGAAGCTTTCTTT
TRBJ1-4	.	.	15	TRBV9	CASSPSGRFNEKLFF	TGTGCCAGCAGCCCCTCTGGACGTTTTAATGAAAAACTGTTTTTT
TRBJ2-3	.	.	14	TRBV6-6	CASSYNFSPDTQYF	TGTGCCAGCAGTTACAATTTTAGCCCAGATACGCAGTATTTT
TRBJ2-2	.	TRBD1	13	TRBV19	CASSIDRVGELFF	TGTGCCAGTAGTATCGACAGGGTCGGGGAGCTGTTTTTT
TRBJ1-5	.	.	18	TRBV7-2	CASSHTGPPTPSDQPQHF	TGTGCCAGCAGCCATACCGGGCCCCCTACCCCCTCTGATCAGCCCCAGCATTTT
TRBJ2-5	.	TRBD1	15	TRBV4-1	CASSQWDRVQETQYF	TGCGCCAGCAGCCAGTGGGACAGGGTACAAGAGACCCAGTACTTC
TRBJ2-5	.	TRBD2	18	TRBV9	CASSDDVRGSGGRETQYF	TGTGCCAGCAGCGATGATGTCCGTGGTAGCGGGGGGAGAGAGACCCAGTACTTC
TRBJ2-5	.	TRBD1	16	TRBV4-3	CASSQEGAGGAETQYF	TGCGCCAGCAGCCAAGAAGGGGCAGGGGGCGCGGAGACCCAGTACTTC
TRBJ1-2	few	.	13	TRBV10-1	CASSERQTGGYTF	TGCGCCAGCAGTGAGCGACAGACTGGTGGCTACACCTTC
TRBJ2-2	.	TRBD2	16	TRBV7-9	CASSLVPSGETGELFF	TGTGCCAGCAGCTTAGTGCCTAGCGGTGAAACCGGGGAGCTGTTTTTT
TRBJ2-1	.	TRBD2	14	TRBV10-1	CASSGGGLYNEQFF	TGCGCCAGCAGTGGCGGGGGGCTCTACAATGAGCAGTTCTTC
TRBJ2-2	.	.	16	TRBV6-6	CASSRNRGANTGELFF	TGTGCCAGCAGCCGAAATAGGGGGGCGAACACCGGGGAGCTGTTTTTT
TRBJ2-7	.	.	15	TRBV30	CAWRVPDTSSYEQYF	TGTGCCTGGAGGGTCCCCGACACGTCGTCCTACGAGCAGTACTTC
TRBJ2-2	.	TRBD2	13	TRBV29-1	CSVGLALTGELFF	TGCAGCGTGGGACTAGCGTTAACCGGGGAGCTGTTTTTT
TRBJ1-6	.	.	14	TRBV4-2	CASSPLRDDSPLHF	TGTGCCAGCAGCCCCCTTAGGGACGATTCACCCCTCCACTTT
TRBJ2-1	.	TRBD2	16	TRBV5-1	CASSPLAGADANEQFF	TGCGCCAGCAGCCCCCTAGCGGGGGCCGACGCCAATGAGCAGTTCTTC
TRBJ1-1	few	.	13	TRBV9	CASSGRTDVEAFF	TGTGCCAGCAGCGGGAGAACGGACGTTGAAGCTTTCTTT
TRBJ1-3	.	.	13	TRBV6-5	CASSYSSGNTIYF	TGTGCCAGCAGTTACTCGAGTGGAAACACCATATATTTT
TRBJ1-1	.	.	17	TRBV5-8	CASLNFGAQGDNTEAFF	TGTGCCAGCCTAAACTTTGGGGCCCAAGGGGACAACACTGAAGCTTTCTTT
TRBJ2-3	.	TRBD2	17	TRBV4-1	CASSQDTASGDTDTQYF	TGCGCCAGCAGCCAAGATACAGCTAGCGGGGACACAGATACGCAGTATTTT
TRBJ1-6	.	.	15	TRBV6-5	CASSYSRAGVEPLHF	TGTGCCAGCAGTTACTCGCGAGCAGGCGTTGAACCCCTCCACTTT
TRBJ2-7	.	.	15	TRBV11-2	CASSQLRIQAYEQYF	TGTGCCAGCAGCCAATTACGAATCCAAGCCTACGAGCAGTACTTC
TRBJ2-1	.	.	16	TRBV5-1	CASSPPGGSSYNEQFF	TGCGCCAGCAGTCCCCCAGGGGGGAGCTCCTACAATGAGCAGTTCTTC
TRBJ1-3	.	.	16	TRBV19	CASSTTRWQSGNTIYF	TGTGCCAGTAGTACGACGCGTTGGCAGAGTGGAAACACCATATATTTT
TRBJ2-1	.	TRBD1	17	TRBV18	CASSLFPGQALYNEQFF	TGTGCCAGCTCACTTTTCCCGGGACAGGCCCTCTACAATGAGCAGTTCTTC
TRBJ2-1	.	TRBD2	14	TRBV6-4	CASSDSAGGNEQFF	TGTGCCAGCAGTGACTCTGCGGGGGGCAATGAGCAGTTCTTC
TRBJ1-4	.	TRBD1	18	TRBV11-2	CASSLDYIARGPNEKLFF	TGTGCCAGCAGCTTAGATTACATTGCGAGGGGGCCTAATGAAAAACTGTTTTTT
TRBJ1-1	.	.	13	TRBV23-1	CASSLNDRPEAFF	TGCGCCAGCAGTCTCAACGACAGGCCTGAAGCTTTCTTT
TRBJ2-1	.	TRBD1	16	TRBV19	CASSILESGGYNEQFF	TGTGCCAGTAGTATATTGGAGTCAGGGGGCTACAATGAGCAGTTCTTC
TRBJ2-3	once	.	13	TRBV6-4	CASLQDSTDTQYF	TGTGCCAGCCTACAGGATAGCACAGATACGCAGTATTTT
TRBJ1-3	once	.	16	TRBV11-2	CASSPPGTISGNTIYF	TGTGCCAGCAGCCCGCCGGGGACTATCTCTGGAAACACCATATATTTT
TRBJ2-7	.	TRBD1	17	TRBV4-3	CASSQSITRDRAYEQYF	TGCGCCAGCAGCCAAAGCATAACCCGGGACAGGGCCTACGAGCAGTACTTC
TRBJ2-7	.	.	12	TRBV6-1	CASVSRPYEQYF	TGTGCCAGCGTAAGCAGGCCCTACGAGCAGTACTTC
TRBJ1-2	.	.	14	TRBV2	CASSNMDGRYGYTF	TGTGCCAGCAGTAACATGGACGGGCGCTATGGCTACACCTTC
TRBJ1-1	.	.	13	TRBV5-1	CASSATGKGEAFF	TGCGCCAGCAGCGCAACAGGGAAGGGTGAAGCTTTCTTT
TRBJ2-3	.	.	11	TRBV4-1	CASSQYNTQYF	TGCGCCAGCAGCCAATACAATACGCAGTATTTT
TRBJ1-4	.	.	15	TRBV9	CASSKTGTTNEKLFF	TGTGCCAGCAGCAAAACAGGGACCACTAATGAAAAACTGTTTTTT
TRBJ2-1	once	.	14	TRBV6-6	CASRRGLPSDEQFF	TGTGCCAGCAGGAGGGGACTTCCTTCGGATGAGCAGTTCTTC
TRBJ2-7	.	.	15	TRBV7-7	CASSLDYQPGGEQYF	TGTGCCAGCAGCTTAGACTACCAGCCAGGCGGCGAGCAGTACTTC
TRBJ2-7	.	.	16	TRBV4-1	CASSQQGGTVSYEQYF	TGCGCCAGCAGCCAACAAGGCGGGACAGTGTCCTACGAGCAGTACTTC
TRBJ2-3	.	.	16	TRBV14	CASSRERTGYADTQYF	TGTGCCAGCAGCCGCGAAAGAACAGGGTACGCAGATACGCAGTATTTT
TRBJ2-5	.	.	15	TRBV5-1	CASSLAGSPQETQYF	TGCGCCAGCAGCTTGGCTGGCTCACCCCAAGAGACCCAGTACTTC
TRBJ1-3	.	.	17	TRBV15	CATSRALGGNSGNTIYF	TGTGCCACCAGCAGAGCGCTCGGAGGCAACTCTGGAAACACCATATATTTT
TRBJ2-3	few	TRBD1	15	TRBV27	CASSFRDRVTDTQYF	TGTGCCAGCAGTTTCCGGGACAGGGTGACAGATACGCAGTATTTT
TRBJ2-7	.	TRBD1	14	TRBV19	CASEPGGFSGEQYF	TGTGCCAGCGAACCAGGGGGCTTTTCGGGTGAGCAGTACTTC
TRBJ2-7	.	TRBD2	15	TRBV5-4	CASSRGSGEGYEQYF	TGTGCCAGCAGCCGAGGTAGCGGGGAGGGCTACGAGCAGTACTTC
TRBJ1-5	.	.	14	TRBV4-2	CASSQGRVNQPQHF	TGTGCCAGCAGCCAAGGGAGGGTTAATCAGCCCCAGCATTTT
TRBJ2-1	once	.	13	TRBV9	CASSVGTRDEQFF	TGTGCCAGCAGCGTAGGCACGAGAGATGAGCAGTTCTTC
TRBJ2-4	.	.	19	TRBV19	CASSKWDERVSQAKNIQYF	TGTGCCAGTAGTAAGTGGGATGAGCGGGTGAGTCAGGCCAAAAACATTCAGTACTTC
TRBJ1-5	.	.	11	TRBV27	CASGPNQPQHF	TGTGCCAGCGGACCAAATCAGCCCCAGCATTTT
TRBJ2-7	.	.	15	TRBV4-1	CASSHGLYRPAEQYF	TGCGCCAGCAGCCACGGATTATACAGGCCCGCCGAGCAGTACTTC